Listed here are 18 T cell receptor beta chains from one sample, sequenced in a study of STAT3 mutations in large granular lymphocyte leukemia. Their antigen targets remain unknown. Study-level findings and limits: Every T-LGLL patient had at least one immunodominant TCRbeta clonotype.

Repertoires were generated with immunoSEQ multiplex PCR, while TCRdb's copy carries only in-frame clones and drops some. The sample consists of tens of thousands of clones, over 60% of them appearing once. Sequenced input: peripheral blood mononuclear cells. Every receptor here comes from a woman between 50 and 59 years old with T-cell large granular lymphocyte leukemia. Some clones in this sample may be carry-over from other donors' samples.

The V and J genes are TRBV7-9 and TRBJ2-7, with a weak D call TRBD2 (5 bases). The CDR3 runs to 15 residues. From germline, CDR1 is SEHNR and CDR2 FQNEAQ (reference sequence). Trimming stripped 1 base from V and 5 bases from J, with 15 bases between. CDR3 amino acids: CASSLGLGVGNEQYF. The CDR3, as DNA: TGTGCCAGCAGCTTAGGTCTCGGGGTTGGGAACGAGCAGTACTTC.

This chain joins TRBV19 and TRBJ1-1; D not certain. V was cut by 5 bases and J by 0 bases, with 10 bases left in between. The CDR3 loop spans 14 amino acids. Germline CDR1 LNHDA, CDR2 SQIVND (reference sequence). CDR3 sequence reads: CASSSLGMNTEAFF. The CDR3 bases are TGTGCCAGTAGTTCGCTCGGGATGAACACTGAAGCTTTCTTT.

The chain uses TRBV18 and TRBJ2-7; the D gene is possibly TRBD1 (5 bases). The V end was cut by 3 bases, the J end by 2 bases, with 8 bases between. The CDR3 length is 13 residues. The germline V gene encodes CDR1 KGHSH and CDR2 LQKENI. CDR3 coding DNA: TGTGCCAGCTCACCTCAGGGTACCTACGAGCAGTACTTC. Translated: CASSPQGTYEQYF.

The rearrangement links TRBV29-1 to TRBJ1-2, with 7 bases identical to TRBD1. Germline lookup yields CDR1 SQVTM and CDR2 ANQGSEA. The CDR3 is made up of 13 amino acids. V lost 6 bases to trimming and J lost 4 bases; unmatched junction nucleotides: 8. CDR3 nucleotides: TGCAGCGTGACCCTGGGACAGTTCTATGGCTACACCTTC. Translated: CSVTLGQFYGYTF.

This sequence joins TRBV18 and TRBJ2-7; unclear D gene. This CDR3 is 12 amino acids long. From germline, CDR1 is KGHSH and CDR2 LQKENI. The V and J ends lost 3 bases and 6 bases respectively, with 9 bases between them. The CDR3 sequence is CASSPGQSEQYF. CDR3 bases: TGTGCCAGCTCACCTGGGCAGAGCGAGCAGTACTTC.

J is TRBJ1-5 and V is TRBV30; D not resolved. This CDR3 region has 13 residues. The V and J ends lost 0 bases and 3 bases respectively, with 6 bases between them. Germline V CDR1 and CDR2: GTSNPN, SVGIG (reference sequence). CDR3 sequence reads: CAWSVGHNQPQHF. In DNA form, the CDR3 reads TGTGCCTGGAGTGTGGGCCACAATCAGCCCCAGCATTTT.

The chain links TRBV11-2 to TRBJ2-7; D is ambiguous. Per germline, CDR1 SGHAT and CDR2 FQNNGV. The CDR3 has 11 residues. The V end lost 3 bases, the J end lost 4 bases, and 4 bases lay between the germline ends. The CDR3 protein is CASSFAYEQYF. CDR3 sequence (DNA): TGTGCCAGCAGCTTCGCGTACGAGCAGTACTTC.

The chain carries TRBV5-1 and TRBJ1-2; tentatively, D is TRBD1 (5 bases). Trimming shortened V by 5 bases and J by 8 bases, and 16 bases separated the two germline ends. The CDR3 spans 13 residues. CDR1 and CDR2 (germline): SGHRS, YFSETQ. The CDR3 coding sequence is TGCGCCAGCAGGATATCAGTTAGGGACGGCTACACCTTC. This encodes CASRISVRDGYTF.

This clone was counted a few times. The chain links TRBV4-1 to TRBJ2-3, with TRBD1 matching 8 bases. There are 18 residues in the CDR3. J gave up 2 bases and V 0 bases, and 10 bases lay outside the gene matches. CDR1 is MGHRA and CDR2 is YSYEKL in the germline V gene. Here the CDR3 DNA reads TGCGCCAGCAGCCAAGATCCCGGGACAGGAGGCGCCACAGATACGCAGTATTTT. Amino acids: CASSQDPGTGGATDTQYF.

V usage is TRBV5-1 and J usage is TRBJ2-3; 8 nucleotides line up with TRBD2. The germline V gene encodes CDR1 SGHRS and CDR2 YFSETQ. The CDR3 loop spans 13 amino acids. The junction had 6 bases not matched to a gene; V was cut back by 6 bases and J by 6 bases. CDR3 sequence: CASTPPGGDTQYF. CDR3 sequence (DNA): TGCGCCAGCACCCCCCCGGGGGGGGATACGCAGTATTTT.

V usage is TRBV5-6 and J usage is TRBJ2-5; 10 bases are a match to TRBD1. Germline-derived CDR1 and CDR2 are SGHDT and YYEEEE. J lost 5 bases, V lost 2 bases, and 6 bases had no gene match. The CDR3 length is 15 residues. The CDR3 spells CASSFYGTGDETQYF. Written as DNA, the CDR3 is TGTGCCAGCAGCTTCTATGGGACAGGGGATGAGACCCAGTACTTC.

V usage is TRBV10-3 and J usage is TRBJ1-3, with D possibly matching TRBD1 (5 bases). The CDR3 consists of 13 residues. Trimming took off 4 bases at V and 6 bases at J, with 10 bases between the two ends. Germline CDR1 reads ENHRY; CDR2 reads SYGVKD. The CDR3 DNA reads TGTGCCATCAGTGGGACACCTCAAAACACCATATATTTT. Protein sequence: CAISGTPQNTIYF.

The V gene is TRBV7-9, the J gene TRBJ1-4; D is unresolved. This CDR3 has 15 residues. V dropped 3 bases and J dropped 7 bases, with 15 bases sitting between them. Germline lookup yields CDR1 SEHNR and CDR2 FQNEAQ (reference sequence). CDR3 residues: CASSLGVRVLEKLFF. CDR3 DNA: TGTGCCAGCAGCTTGGGAGTCCGGGTCCTTGAAAAACTGTTTTTT.

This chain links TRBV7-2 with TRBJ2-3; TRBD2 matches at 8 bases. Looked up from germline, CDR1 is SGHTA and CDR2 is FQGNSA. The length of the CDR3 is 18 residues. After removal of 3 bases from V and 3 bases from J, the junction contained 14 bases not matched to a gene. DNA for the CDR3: TGTGCCAGCAGCTTGACGGCCAGCGGGAGCGGGAAAACAGATACGCAGTATTTT. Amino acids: CASSLTASGSGKTDTQYF.

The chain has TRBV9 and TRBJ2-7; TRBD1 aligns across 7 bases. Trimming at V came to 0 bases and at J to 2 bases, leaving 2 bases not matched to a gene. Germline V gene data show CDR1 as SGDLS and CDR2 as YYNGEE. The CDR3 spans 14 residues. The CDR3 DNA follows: TGTGCCAGCAGCGTAGCGGGACAGACCTACGAGCAGTACTTC. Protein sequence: CASSVAGQTYEQYF.

The CDR3 nucleotides are TGTGCCAGTAGTATGAACGAGCAGTACTTC. Its translation: CASSMNEQYF. The rearrangement uses TRBV19 and TRBJ2-7, with D hard to call. Germline CDR1 is LNHDA and CDR2 is SQIVND (reference sequence). The V and J ends lost 3 bases and 5 bases respectively, with 2 bases between them. The CDR3 consists of 10 residues. Together with reference TRBV19 and TRBJ2-7, the CDR3 gives the full variable domain: DGGITQSPKYLFRKEGQNVTLSCEQNLNHDAMYWYRQDPGQGLRLIYYSQIVNDFQKGDIAEGYSVSREKKESFPLTVTSAQKNPTAFYLCASSMNEQYFGPGTRLTVT.

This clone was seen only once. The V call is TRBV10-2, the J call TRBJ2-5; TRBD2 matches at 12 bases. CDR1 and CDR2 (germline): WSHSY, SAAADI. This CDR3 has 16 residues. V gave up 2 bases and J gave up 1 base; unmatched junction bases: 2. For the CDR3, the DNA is TGCGCCAGCAGTGAGGCTAGCGGGAGGGTCCAAGAGACCCAGTACTTC. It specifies CASSEASGRVQETQYF.

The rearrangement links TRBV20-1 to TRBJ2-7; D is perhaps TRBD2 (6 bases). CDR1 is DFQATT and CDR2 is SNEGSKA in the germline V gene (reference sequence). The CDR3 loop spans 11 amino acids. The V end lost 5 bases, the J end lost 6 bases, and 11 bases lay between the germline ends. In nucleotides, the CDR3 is TGCAGTGCTTCGACTAGACCCGAGCAGTACTTC. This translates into CSASTRPEQYF.